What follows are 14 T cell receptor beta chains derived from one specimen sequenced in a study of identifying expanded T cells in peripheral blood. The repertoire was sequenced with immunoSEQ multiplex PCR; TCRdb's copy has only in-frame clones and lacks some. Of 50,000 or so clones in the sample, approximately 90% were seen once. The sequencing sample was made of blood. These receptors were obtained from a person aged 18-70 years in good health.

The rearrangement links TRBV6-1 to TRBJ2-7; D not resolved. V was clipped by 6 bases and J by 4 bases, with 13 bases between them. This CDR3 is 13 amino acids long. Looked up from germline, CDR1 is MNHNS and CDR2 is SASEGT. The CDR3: CASSSVFPYEQYF. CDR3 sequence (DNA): TGTGCCAGCAGCTCAGTCTTCCCGTACGAGCAGTACTTC.

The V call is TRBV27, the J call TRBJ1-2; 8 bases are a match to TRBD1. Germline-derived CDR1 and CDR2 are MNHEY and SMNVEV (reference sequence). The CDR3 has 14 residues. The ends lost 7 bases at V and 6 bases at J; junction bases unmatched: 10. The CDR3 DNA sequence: TGTGCCAGCAAACATGTACAGGGGGGCGATGGCTACACCTTC. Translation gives CASKHVQGGDGYTF.

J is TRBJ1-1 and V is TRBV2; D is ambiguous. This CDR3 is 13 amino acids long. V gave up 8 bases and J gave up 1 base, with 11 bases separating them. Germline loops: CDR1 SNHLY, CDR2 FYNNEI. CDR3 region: CASAVSRNTEAFF. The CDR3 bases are TGTGCCAGCGCCGTTTCAAGGAACACTGAAGCTTTCTTT.

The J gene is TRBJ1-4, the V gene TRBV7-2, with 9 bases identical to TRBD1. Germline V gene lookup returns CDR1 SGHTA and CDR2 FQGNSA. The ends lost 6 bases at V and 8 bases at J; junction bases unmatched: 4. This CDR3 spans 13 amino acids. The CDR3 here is CASSTGGREKLFF. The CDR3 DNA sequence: TGTGCCAGCAGTACAGGGGGCCGAGAAAAACTGTTTTTT.

The CDR3 is CASSPPQGAQYF. CDR3 in DNA: TGTGCCAGCAGCCCCCCACAGGGCGCGCAGTATTTT. The rearrangement joins TRBV5-6 to TRBJ2-3; maybe TRBD1 (6 bases). In germline, CDR1 is SGHDT, CDR2 YYEEEE. The V end was cut by 4 bases, the J end by 10 bases, with 13 bases between. CDR3 size: 12 residues. Full variable domain (outside the CDR3, taken from reference TRBV5-6 and TRBJ2-3): DAGVTQSPTHLIKTRGQQVTLRCSPKSGHDTVSWYQQALGQGPQFIFQYYEEEERQRGNFPDRFSGHQFPNYSSELNVNALLLGDSALYLCASSPPQGAQYFGPGTRLTVL.

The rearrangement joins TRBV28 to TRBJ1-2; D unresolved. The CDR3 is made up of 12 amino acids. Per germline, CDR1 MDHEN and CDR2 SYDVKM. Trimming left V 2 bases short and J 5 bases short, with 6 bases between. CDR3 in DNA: TGTGCCAGCAGTTTACCTATATATGGCTACACCTTC. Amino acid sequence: CASSLPIYGYTF.

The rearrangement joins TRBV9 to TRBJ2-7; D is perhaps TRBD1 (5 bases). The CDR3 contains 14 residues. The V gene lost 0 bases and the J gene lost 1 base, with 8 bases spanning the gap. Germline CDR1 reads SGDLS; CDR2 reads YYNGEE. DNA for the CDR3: TGTGCCAGCAGCGTAGGACAGATTTCCTACGAGCAGTACTTC. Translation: CASSVGQISYEQYF.

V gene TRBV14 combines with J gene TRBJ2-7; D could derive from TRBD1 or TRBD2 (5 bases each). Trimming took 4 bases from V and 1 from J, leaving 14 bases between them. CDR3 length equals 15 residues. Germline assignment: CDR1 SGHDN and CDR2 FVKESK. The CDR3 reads CASSRDPRGSYEQYF. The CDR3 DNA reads TGTGCCAGCAGCCGCGACCCGAGGGGTTCCTACGAGCAGTACTTC.

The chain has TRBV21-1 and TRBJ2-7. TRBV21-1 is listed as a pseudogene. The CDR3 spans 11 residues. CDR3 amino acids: CASSKWAKEDF. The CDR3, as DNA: TGTGCCAGCAGCAAATGGGCAAAAGAGGACTTC.

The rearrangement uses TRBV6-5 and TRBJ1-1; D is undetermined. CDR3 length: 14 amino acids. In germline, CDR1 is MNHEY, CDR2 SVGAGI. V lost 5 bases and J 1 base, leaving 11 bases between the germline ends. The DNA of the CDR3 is TGTGCCAGCAGTCCCGGGTATGCGAACACTGAAGCTTTCTTT. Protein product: CASSPGYANTEAFF.

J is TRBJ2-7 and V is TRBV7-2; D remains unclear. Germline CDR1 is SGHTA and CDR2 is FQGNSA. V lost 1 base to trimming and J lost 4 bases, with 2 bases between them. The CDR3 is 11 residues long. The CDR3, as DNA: TGTGCCAGCAGCTTAGATTACGAGCAGTACTTC. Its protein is CASSLDYEQYF.

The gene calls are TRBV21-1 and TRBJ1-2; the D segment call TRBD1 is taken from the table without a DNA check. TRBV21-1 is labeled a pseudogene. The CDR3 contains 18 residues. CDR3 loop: CASSKPIRDRDCNYGYTF. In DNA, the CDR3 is TGTGCCAGCAGCAAGCCGATCCGGGACAGGGATTGCAACTATGGCTACACCTTC.

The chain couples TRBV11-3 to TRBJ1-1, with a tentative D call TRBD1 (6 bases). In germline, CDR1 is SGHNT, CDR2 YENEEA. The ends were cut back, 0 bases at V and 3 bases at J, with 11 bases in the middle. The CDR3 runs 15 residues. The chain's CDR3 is CASSLDGGQDTEAFF. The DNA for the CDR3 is TGTGCCAGCAGCTTAGACGGGGGCCAGGACACTGAAGCTTTCTTT.

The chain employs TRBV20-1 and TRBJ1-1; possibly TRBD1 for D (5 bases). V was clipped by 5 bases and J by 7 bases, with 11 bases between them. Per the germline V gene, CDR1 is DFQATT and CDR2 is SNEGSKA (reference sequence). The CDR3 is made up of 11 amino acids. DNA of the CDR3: TGCAGTGCTGGGGCGGGGTTTGAAGCTTTCTTT. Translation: CSAGAGFEAFF.